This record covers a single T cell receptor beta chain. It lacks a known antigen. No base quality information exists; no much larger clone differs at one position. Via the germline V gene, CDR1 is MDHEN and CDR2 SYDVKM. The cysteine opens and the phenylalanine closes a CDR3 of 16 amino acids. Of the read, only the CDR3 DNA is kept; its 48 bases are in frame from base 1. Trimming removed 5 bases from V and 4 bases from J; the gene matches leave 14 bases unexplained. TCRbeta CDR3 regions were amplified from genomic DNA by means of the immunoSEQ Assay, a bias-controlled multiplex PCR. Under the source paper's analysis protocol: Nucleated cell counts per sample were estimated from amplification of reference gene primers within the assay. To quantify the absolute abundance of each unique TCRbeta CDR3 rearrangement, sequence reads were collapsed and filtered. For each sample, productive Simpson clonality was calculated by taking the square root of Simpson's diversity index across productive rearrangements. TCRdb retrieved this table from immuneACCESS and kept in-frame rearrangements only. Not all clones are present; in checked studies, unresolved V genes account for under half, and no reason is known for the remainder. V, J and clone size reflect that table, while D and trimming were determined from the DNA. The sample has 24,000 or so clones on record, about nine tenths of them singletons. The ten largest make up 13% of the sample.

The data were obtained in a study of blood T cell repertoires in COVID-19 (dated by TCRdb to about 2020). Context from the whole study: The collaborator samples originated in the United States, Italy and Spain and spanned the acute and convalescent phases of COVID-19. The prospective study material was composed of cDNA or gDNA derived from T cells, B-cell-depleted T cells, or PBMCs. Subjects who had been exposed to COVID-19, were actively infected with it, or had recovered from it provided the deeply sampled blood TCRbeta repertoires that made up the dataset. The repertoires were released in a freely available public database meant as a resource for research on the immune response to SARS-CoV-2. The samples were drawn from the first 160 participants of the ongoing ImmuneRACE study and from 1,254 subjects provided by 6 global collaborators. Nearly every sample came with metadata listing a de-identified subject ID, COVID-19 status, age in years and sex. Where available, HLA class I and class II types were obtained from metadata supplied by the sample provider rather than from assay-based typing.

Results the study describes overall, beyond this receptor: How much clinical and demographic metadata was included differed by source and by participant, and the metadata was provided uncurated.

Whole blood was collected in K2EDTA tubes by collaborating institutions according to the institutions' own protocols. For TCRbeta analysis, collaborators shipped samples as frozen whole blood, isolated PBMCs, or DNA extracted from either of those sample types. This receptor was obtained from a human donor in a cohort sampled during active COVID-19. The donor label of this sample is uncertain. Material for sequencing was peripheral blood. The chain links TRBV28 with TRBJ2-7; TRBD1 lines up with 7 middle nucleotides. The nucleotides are TGTGCCAGCAGTACACTGAGACAGGGTTGGGAGTACGAGCAGTACTTC. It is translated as CASSTLRQGWEYEQYF.